A selection of T cell receptor beta chains follows, all from one sample in a study of OX40 agonist ivuxolimab in advanced cancers. Only in-frame clones appear in the TCRdb table, and some are missing; sequencing was by immunoSEQ multiplex PCR. The sample holds 77,000 or so clones, roughly 93% seen once. The sequencing used CD4+ or CD8+ T cells sorted from blood, collected in a trial of the OX40 agonist ivuxolimab. Every receptor here comes from an adult with an advanced solid tumor such as melanoma, head and neck, liver or kidney cancer. CDR3s include the opening cysteine and the closing phenylalanine or tryptophan. A D gene is named only where the DNA matches it firmly. Size values are once, few and many counts, or a class for expanded clones, and some rows have none.

cdr3_nt cdr3_aa cdr3_length d_call j_call clone_size v_call
TGTGCCTGGAGTGTAAGAGAGACAGGGGGCAGTCAGCCCCAGCATTTT CAWSVRETGGSQPQHF 16 TRBD1 TRBJ1-5 few TRBV30
TGTGCCAGCAGCCTGGGACAGGGGTCCACCGGGGAGCTGTTTTTT CASSLGQGSTGELFF 15 TRBD1 TRBJ2-2 once TRBV11-3
TGCGCCAGCAGTGATGTAAAAGAAGCGACCCAGTACTTC CASSDVKEATQYF 13 - TRBJ2-5 once TRBV10-2
TGTGCCAGCAGCTTAGAAGCTCAGGGGGGCGAGCAGTACTTC CASSLEAQGGEQYF 14 - TRBJ2-7 - TRBV11-3
TGCGCCAGCAGTCTTCGGCGGCAGGTCTACGAGCAGTACTTC CASSLRRQVYEQYF 14 - TRBJ2-7 - TRBV10-2
TGTGCCACCAGCAGAGATCGGGCGGGGGCGCAGTATTTT CATSRDRAGAQYF 13 TRBD2 TRBJ2-3 - TRBV15
TGCAGTGCTAGGACTCTGAACACCATATATTTT CSARTLNTIYF 11 - TRBJ1-3 - TRBV20-1
TGTGCCAGCAGCGTAGTGGGAAACACCGGGGAGCTGTTTTTT CASSVVGNTGELFF 14 - TRBJ2-2 - TRBV9
TGTGCCAGTAGTCGGGACAGGGTTGACTATGGCTACACCTTC CASSRDRVDYGYTF 14 TRBD1 TRBJ1-2 - TRBV19
TGTGCCAGCTCTCCTCAAACGGGCTCCTACAATGAGCAGTTCTTC CASSPQTGSYNEQFF 15 - TRBJ2-1 - TRBV18
TGTGCCAGCAGCTCCCGGGGGGACTATTCCACAGATACGCAGTATTTT CASSSRGDYSTDTQYF 16 TRBD2 TRBJ2-3 - TRBV11-2
TGTGCCAGCAGTGAGAGGGGCTGGTACAATCAGCCCCAGCATTTT CASSERGWYNQPQHF 15 - TRBJ1-5 - TRBV2
TGTGCCAGTAGTACTACAGGGGGCGGCACTGAAGCTTTCTTT CASSTTGGGTEAFF 14 TRBD1 TRBJ1-1 once TRBV19
TGTGCCAGCAGCTCCCTGACCGGGACAGGGAGGACAGATACGCAGTATTTT CASSSLTGTGRTDTQYF 17 TRBD1 TRBJ2-3 few TRBV7-2
TGTGCCAGTAGTATAGATCCAGGATCCTACGAGCAGTACTTC CASSIDPGSYEQYF 14 - TRBJ2-7 - TRBV19
TGCGCCAGCAGCTGGCCATATAGCGAAGACACAGATACGCAGTATTTT CASSWPYSEDTDTQYF 16 - TRBJ2-3 - TRBV5-1
TGTGCCAACTCGAGCCCGGGACAGGGGAGTACAGATACGCAGTATTTT CANSSPGQGSTDTQYF 16 TRBD1 TRBJ2-3 - TRBV11-3
TGTGCCTGGCAACAGGGGGACACTGAAGCTTTCTTT CAWQQGDTEAFF 12 TRBD1 TRBJ1-1 - TRBV30
TGTGCCAGCTCACCTTCCGGCGTACCCGAGACCCAGTACTTC CASSPSGVPETQYF 14 - TRBJ2-5 - TRBV18
TGCGCCAGCAGCCAAGTGACTAGCGGGTCCTACGAGCAGTACTTC CASSQVTSGSYEQYF 15 TRBD2 TRBJ2-7 - TRBV4-3
TGCAGGGCACAGGGAAATGAGCAGTTCTTC CRAQGNEQFF 10 - TRBJ2-1 - TRBV20-1
TGTGCCAGCAGCCCTACCGGGACTTTAAACACTGAAGCTTTCTTT CASSPTGTLNTEAFF 15 - TRBJ1-1 - TRBV5-6
TGTGCCAGCAGCGTAGAGTGGGGGTCCTACGAGCAGTACTTC CASSVEWGSYEQYF 14 - TRBJ2-7 - TRBV9
TGTGCCAGCAGCCGCGGGACTAGCGTTTCTTCTTCTACCGGGGAGCTGTTTTTT CASSRGTSVSSSTGELFF 18 TRBD2 TRBJ2-2 - TRBV7-6
TGCGCCAGCAGCCAAGGGAATTCCAACAAAAGCGGCTATGGCTACACCTTC CASSQGNSNKSGYGYTF 17 - TRBJ1-2 - TRBV4-1
TGTGCCAGCAGCTTAGATCGGGGGCTGGCTTTCTTT CASSLDRGLAFF 12 - TRBJ1-1 few TRBV7-2
TGTGCCAGCAGCTCTTCAGGGGCAGAGACCCAGTACTTC CASSSSGAETQYF 13 - TRBJ2-5 - TRBV7-9
TGTGCCAGCAGTGAATCTCTGGGACAGGGGGATACGCAGTATTTT CASSESLGQGDTQYF 15 TRBD1 TRBJ2-3 - TRBV2
TGTGCCAGCAGCCTCTCGACAGGGGCCTACGAGCAGTACTTC CASSLSTGAYEQYF 14 TRBD1 TRBJ2-7 - TRBV7-2
TGTGCCTGGAGGTCAGGCGGGAGTGGCATTCAGTACTTC CAWRSGGSGIQYF 13 TRBD2 TRBJ2-4 few TRBV30
TGTGCCAGCAGTTTGTGGGATTCACCCCTCCACTTT CASSLWDSPLHF 12 - TRBJ1-6 - TRBV28
TGCGCCAGCAGCTTGGCACCGGGACAGGGAAGTGCCTATGGCTACACCTTC CASSLAPGQGSAYGYTF 17 TRBD1 TRBJ1-2 once TRBV5-1
TGCGCCAGCAGCTTGACGAGGGGTAGGCCCGGGGAGCTGTTTTTT CASSLTRGRPGELFF 15 - TRBJ2-2 - TRBV5-1
TGTGCCAGCAGCGTAGCTTTGTCGTTCAGCTCTGGGGCCAACGTCCTGACTTTC CASSVALSFSSGANVLTF 18 - TRBJ2-6 - TRBV9
TGTGCCAGCAGGTTTCCATCCCGGGGGGGGAGCACAGATACGCAGTATTTT CASRFPSRGGSTDTQYF 17 TRBD2 TRBJ2-3 - TRBV7-2
TGTGCCATCAAAGCGGACGGTGAAGCTTTCTTT CAIKADGEAFF 11 - TRBJ1-1 - TRBV10-3
TGTGCCAGCAGCCCTGGACACTCGGGGTCCTACGAGCAGTACTTC CASSPGHSGSYEQYF 15 - TRBJ2-7 - TRBV9
TGTGCCTCAGGACTAGCTGAGCAGTTCTTC CASGLAEQFF 10 TRBD2 TRBJ2-1 - TRBV30
TGCGCCAGCAGCTTGAAGACTAGCACAGATACGCAGTATTTT CASSLKTSTDTQYF 14 - TRBJ2-3 - TRBV5-1
TGCAGCGCTGCAACAGACGTCTCCTACGAGCAGTACTTC CSAATDVSYEQYF 13 - TRBJ2-7 - TRBV29-1
TGTGCCAGTAGTATAGGGGGAAATTACCAAGAGACCCAGTACTTC CASSIGGNYQETQYF 15 - TRBJ2-5 - TRBV19
TGTGCCAGCAGTGAGCAGCCTAGAGTCGCAGATACGCAGTATTTT CASSEQPRVADTQYF 15 - TRBJ2-3 - TRBV2